Described below is a single T cell receptor (beta chain) sequence and its context. This specimen belongs to a study of T cell repertoires in ileal Crohn's disease. About the study: Every patient was operated on for stricturing (roughly 61%) or penetrating (approximately 40%) complications.

V was shortened by 2 bases and J by 0 bases, with 9 bases between the two germline ends. The CDR3 loop spans 15 amino acids. CDR1 and CDR2 (germline): SGHKS, YYEKEE (reference sequence). Here immunoSEQ multiplex PCR was the method, and the copy in TCRdb shows in-frame clones only, minus some. The profile shows about 7,400 clones, 81% of them singletons. This sequence joins TRBV5-5 and TRBJ1-3; weak D call: TRBD1 (6 bases). The TCR sequence derives from an adult with Crohn's disease. The sample was ileal tissue. As DNA, the CDR3 is TGTGCCAGCAGCTTCGGGACAATCTCTGGAAACACCATATATTTT. It specifies CASSFGTISGNTIYF. Looking up the rest from reference TRBV5-5 and TRBJ1-3 gives the full variable domain: DAGVTQSPTHLIKTRGQQVTLRCSPISGHKSVSWYQQVLGQGPQFIFQYYEKEERGRGNFPDRFSARQFPNYSSELNVNALLLGDSALYLCASSFGTISGNTIYFGEGSWLTVV.